This T cell receptor (beta chain) was captured by sequencing in a study of T cells in Graves' hyperthyroidism and ophthalmopathy. Study background: Peripheral blood was acquired at first diagnosis, ahead of any therapy whatsoever.

In this sample, this clonotype turned up many times. Antigen: not known. Findings of the study overall: Before onset, ophthalmopathy was predicted by the model a median around 6 months earlier. The majority of expanded thyroid clonotypes above 0.001 also appeared in blood.

This CDR3 region has 13 residues. The ends lost 7 bases at V and 4 bases at J; junction bases unmatched: 5. Germline V lookup: CDR1 LNHDA, CDR2 SQIVND (reference sequence). Amplified regions were TCR beta CDR3 sequences from RNA transcripts. The HTBI set primed first-round TCR CDR3 RT-PCR. TCRdb reanalysed the multiplex PCR reads using MiXCR and keeps one entry per CDR3 protein. The sample shows a few hundred thousand distinct CDR3 sequences, around 13% of them seen only once. This sequence joins TRBV19 and TRBJ1-1; the match to TRBD1 covers 8 bases. This TCR was sampled from a woman aged 40 to 49 with Graves' ophthalmopathy. The material sequenced was blood. CDR3 loop: CASTTDRVTEAFF. In DNA form, the CDR3 reads TGTGCCAGTACCACGGACAGGGTCACTGAAGCTTTCTTT.